One sample yielded the 20 T cell receptor beta chains listed below, sequenced in a study of shared clonotypes between healthy human individuals. Measured with immunoSEQ multiplex PCR; TCRdb has only the in-frame clones, and not every one. The sample lists roughly 2 million clones, nearly 97% occurring once. Sequenced sample: naive CD4+ T cells sorted from blood. Subset reported: CD45RA+ positively selected. The origin of the receptors is a man aged 18 to 29 in good health.

The rearrangement links TRBV2 to TRBJ1-6; 7 bases are a match to TRBD1. CDR1 is SNHLY, CDR2 FYNNEI, per germline. V lost 8 bases and J lost 2; bases outside the gene matches: 6. CDR3 length: 15 amino acids. CDR3 protein: CASCRQGPYNSPLHF. The CDR3 DNA follows: TGTGCCAGCTGCCGACAGGGTCCCTATAATTCACCCCTCCACTTT.

The CDR3 region has the DNA TGTGCCAGCAGCTTGGACAGACTGTCCCGGGAGCTGTTTTTT. Amino acid sequence: CASSLDRLSRELFF. This chain uses TRBV7-2 with TRBJ2-2, with D possibly matching TRBD1 (6 bases). This CDR3 has 14 residues. Trimming left V 3 bases short and J 9 bases short, with 14 bases between. Germline CDR1 reads SGHTA; CDR2 reads FQGNSA.

This clone turned up a few times. An end of the junction differs from the germline gene, which may be a read error. The V gene is TRBV6-6, the J gene TRBJ2-1; 7 nucleotides match TRBD2. Germline-derived CDR1 and CDR2 are MNHNY and SVGAGI (reference sequence). The CDR3 runs 13 residues. CDR3 bases: TGTGCCAGCAGATACTCGGGGGGAGTTGAGCAGTTCTTC. Translated, it gives CASRYSGGVEQFF.

The chain is built from TRBV4-1 and TRBJ2-1; 7 bases fit TRBD1. The CDR3 is made up of 15 amino acids. V shed 4 bases, J shed 4 bases, and the junction held 7 bases outside the gene matches. Germline loops: CDR1 MGHRA, CDR2 YSYEKL. DNA of the CDR3: TGCGCCAGCAGCCGACCGGGACAGACTTACAATGAGCAGTTCTTC. Amino acids: CASSRPGQTYNEQFF.

The chain couples TRBV5-4 to TRBJ1-3, with D possibly being TRBD1 (6 bases). This CDR3 contains 15 residues. V was trimmed by 1 base and J by 4 bases, leaving 12 bases between them. The germline CDR1 and CDR2 sequences are SGHNT and YYREEE (reference sequence). This CDR3 is CASSLTGAGGNTIYF. The CDR3 coding sequence is TGTGCCAGCAGCTTGACGGGGGCCGGCGGAAACACCATATATTTT.

The rearrangement uses TRBV10-3 and TRBJ2-2, with 8 bases lining up with TRBD1. This CDR3 region has 16 residues. J was trimmed by 3 bases and V by 6 bases; bases with no gene match: 9. Per the germline V gene, CDR1 is ENHRY and CDR2 is SYGVKD. CDR3 bases: TGTGCCATCAGCCGGGACAGGTCAACTTACACCGGGGAGCTGTTTTTT. Translation gives CAISRDRSTYTGELFF.

The V call is TRBV5-6, the J call TRBJ2-1; TRBD1 matches 11 bases. Germline-derived CDR1 and CDR2 are SGHDT and YYEEEE. V trimming: 4 bases; J trimming: 4 bases; junction bases outside the gene matches: 4. The CDR3 has 15 residues. The CDR3 DNA reads TGTGCCAGCAGCCGTGGACAGGGGGCATACAATGAGCAGTTCTTC. This codes for CASSRGQGAYNEQFF.

The count of this clone is one. The gene calls are TRBV27 and TRBJ1-1; D is undetermined. The CDR3 covers 13 residues. Between the trimmed V and J ends, which lost 1 base and 2 bases, there was a span of 5 bases. In germline, CDR1 is MNHEY, CDR2 SMNVEV (reference sequence). DNA of the CDR3: TGTGCCAGCAGTTTATTACCAAACACTGAAGCTTTCTTT. It specifies CASSLLPNTEAFF.

The rearrangement uses TRBV28 and TRBJ1-2; D call uncertain. The germline V gene has CDR1 MDHEN and CDR2 SYDVKM. The germline V and J ends were trimmed by 8 bases and 3 bases, with 10 bases remaining between them. This CDR3 region has 12 residues. The CDR3 DNA reads as TGTGCCAGCGCCTCCCTAGACTATGGCTACACCTTC. Translation gives CASASLDYGYTF.

V gene TRBV5-6 combines with J gene TRBJ2-2; 9 bases are a match to TRBD1. This CDR3 is 15 amino acids long. Germline CDR1 reads SGHDT; CDR2 reads YYEEEE. The trim removed 4 bases at V and 4 bases at J, leaving 5 bases unmatched. The CDR3 region is CASSRGQGGTGELFF. In DNA, the CDR3 is TGTGCCAGCAGCCGGGGACAGGGTGGCACCGGGGAGCTGTTTTTT.

The table lists this clone with a count of one. This chain connects TRBV5-4 to TRBJ2-2; D call uncertain. The CDR3 spans 14 residues. The V end was cut by 4 bases, the J end by 6 bases, with 13 bases between. CDR1 and CDR2 (germline): SGHNT, YYREEE (reference sequence). CDR3 bases: TGTGCCAGCAGCCTCCCTAGTGTCTCCGGGGAGCTGTTTTTT. Residues: CASSLPSVSGELFF. Together with reference TRBV5-4 and TRBJ2-2, the CDR3 gives the full variable domain: ETGVTQSPTHLIKTRGQQVTLRCSSQSGHNTVSWYQQALGQGPQFIFQYYREEENGRGNFPPRFSGLQFPNYSSELNVNALELDDSALYLCASSLPSVSGELFFGEGSRLTVL.

J is TRBJ1-2 and V is TRBV5-1, with no clear D. Trimming removed 0 bases from V and 3 bases from J, with 3 bases in between. The CDR3 is made up of 12 amino acids. Germline CDR1 is SGHRS and CDR2 is YFSETQ. CDR3 protein: CASSLEDYGYTF. The CDR3 nucleotides are TGCGCCAGCAGCTTGGAAGACTATGGCTACACCTTC.

This chain connects TRBV6-6 to TRBJ2-2, with 9 bases aligning to TRBD1. J was trimmed by 5 bases and V by 6 bases; bases with no gene match: 4. CDR3 length: 14 residues. Germline lookup yields CDR1 MNHNY and CDR2 SVGAGI (reference sequence). As DNA, the CDR3 is TGTGCCAGCAGCACAGGGGGCCGTACCGGGGAGCTGTTTTTT. Protein: CASSTGGRTGELFF.

Regarding this clone: Other DNA sequences in the same sample also yield this CDR3. The rearrangement joins TRBV7-9 to TRBJ1-3; D might be TRBD1 (6 bases). The CDR3 covers 14 residues. V was clipped by 3 bases and J by 2 bases, with 8 bases between them. Germline CDR1 reads SEHNR; CDR2 reads FQNEAQ (reference sequence). CDR3 bases: TGTGCCAGCAGCTTTGGGGGCCCTGGAAACACCATATATTTT. It translates to CASSFGGPGNTIYF.

The rearrangement links TRBV5-1 to TRBJ1-1; no reliable D call. CDR1 SGHRS and CDR2 YFSETQ come from the germline V gene. The CDR3 length is 15 residues. V was clipped by 0 bases and J by 4 bases, with 13 bases between them. The CDR3 here is CASSLDTSRSTEAFF. Written as DNA, the CDR3 is TGCGCCAGCAGCTTGGATACGAGCAGGTCCACTGAAGCTTTCTTT. Complete variable domain (other parts from reference TRBV5-1 and TRBJ1-1): KAGVTQTPRYLIKTRGQQVTLSCSPISGHRSVSWYQQTPGQGLQFLFEYFSETQRNKGNFPGRFSGRQFSNSRSEMNVSTLELGDSALYLCASSLDTSRSTEAFFGQGTRLTVV.

The V and J genes are TRBV19 and TRBJ2-7; 7 nucleotides align to TRBD2. Germline CDR1 LNHDA, CDR2 SQIVND (reference sequence). J gave up 4 bases and V 5 bases, and 8 bases lay outside the gene matches. The CDR3 totals 14 residues. This CDR3 is CASSPVAGWYEQYF. The CDR3 DNA reads as TGTGCCAGTAGTCCCGTAGCGGGTTGGTACGAGCAGTACTTC.

The V gene is TRBV9, the J gene TRBJ2-7, with 9 bases identical to TRBD1. The CDR3 contains 15 residues. V shed 4 bases, J shed 1 base, and the junction held 6 bases outside the gene matches. Germline CDR1 SGDLS, CDR2 YYNGEE. CDR3 nucleotide sequence: TGTGCCAGCAGCACCCACAGGGGGCATTCCTACGAGCAGTACTTC. It is translated as CASSTHRGHSYEQYF.

V and J are TRBV14 and TRBJ2-3, with unresolved D. Germline CDR1 reads SGHDN; CDR2 reads FVKESK. V lost 2 bases and J 5 bases, leaving 5 bases between the germline ends. The CDR3 loop spans 12 amino acids. CDR3 nucleotides: TGTGCCAGCAGCCAATTTGTAGATACGCAGTATTTT. Its protein is CASSQFVDTQYF.

For this clone: Other nucleotide sequences from this sample produce the same CDR3. This chain joins TRBV9 and TRBJ2-3; D unclear. CDR1 is SGDLS, CDR2 YYNGEE, per germline. V was shortened by 0 bases and J by 5 bases, with 1 base between the two germline ends. The CDR3 covers 11 residues. DNA for the CDR3: TGTGCCAGCAGCGTAGGAGATACGCAGTATTTT. Protein: CASSVGDTQYF.

This chain uses TRBV2 with TRBJ1-2; TRBD1 aligns across 7 bases. This CDR3 has 12 residues. V gave up 6 bases and J gave up 7 bases; unmatched junction bases: 5. Germline V gene sequence: CDR1 SNHLY, CDR2 FYNNEI. The CDR3 DNA reads as TGTGCCAGCAGCTCAGGGGGTGTTGGCTACACCTTC. Translated, it gives CASSSGGVGYTF.